This T cell receptor beta chain emerged from a study of OX40 agonist ivuxolimab in advanced cancers. Regarding the study in general: Ivuxolimab, which targeted the costimulatory receptor OX40 (CD134), was an agonistic, fully human IgG2 monoclonal antibody. Intravenous ivuxolimab was administered to patients every 2 weeks at six dose levels: 0.01, 0.1, 0.3, 1.5, 3 and 10 mg/kg. Among the 52 dose-escalation patients, about 19 had hepatocellular carcinoma, roughly 15 melanoma, 9 renal cell carcinoma and 9 head and neck cancer. The dose-escalation cohort was over 70% male with a mean age of around 64 years, ranging from roughly 20 to 85. Prior anti-PD-1, anti-PD-L1 or anti-CTLA-4 therapy was permitted, and about two fifths of dose-escalation patients had received checkpoint inhibitors. Partial responses occurred in three dose-escalation patients, of whom one had hepatocellular carcinoma and two had cutaneous melanoma. The purpose of peripheral TCRbeta sequencing was to test whether ivuxolimab changed TCR sequence diversity and led to clonal T-cell expansion. The paper covers the monotherapy dose-escalation part of the phase I ivuxolimab trial, which included N of about 50 patients.

Here V drops 5 bases and J drops 8 bases, and the junction holds 11 bases not matched to any gene. Via the germline V gene (reference sequence), CDR1 is SEHNR and CDR2 FQNEAQ. Its CDR3 holds 14 amino acids, cysteine through phenylalanine. Here the CDR3 DNA is all that survives: 42 bases in frame from base 1. To sequence the TCRbeta CDR3 region, genomic DNA was isolated from the sorted cells. The immunoSEQ Assay was used for sequencing of TCRbeta CDR3 regions. The immuneACCESS repertoire file appears here via TCRdb, limited to in-frame rearrangements. These files lack a portion of the clones; in checked studies, under half of the deficit traces to unresolved V genes, and the cause of the others is not known. Within this sample are some 53,000 clones, with roughly 94% of them counted one time only. 10% to 15% of the sample rests with the top ten. On this clone itself: No antigen is known for it. Within one base of it there is no much larger clone, and no base qualities were kept.

General conclusions and limits of the study: After ivuxolimab, CD8+ T cells had more expanded clones than CD4+ T cells on average. In the 0.1-3.0 mg/kg groups, partial responders had among the lowest normalized peripheral clonal expansion, particularly in CD8+ T cells. The antigen specificity of the peripheral T cells that underwent clonal expansion was not determined. Low levels of normalized T-cell clonal expansion were also seen in some nonresponding patients. At doses of 0.1 to 3.0 mg/kg, clonal expansion of both CD4+ and CD8+ blood T cells was observed from baseline to week 6.

Patients with autoimmune disease history or receiving systemic immunosuppression were excluded from the trial. Peripheral blood for TCR sequencing was collected from all dose cohorts at baseline, on cycle 4 day 1, and on cycle 7 day 1. The samples were taken from a phase I, first-in-human, multicenter, open-label dose-escalation trial of ivuxolimab. The trial enrolled adults with locally advanced or metastatic head and neck squamous cell, hepatocellular, melanoma or renal cell carcinoma. Before TCR sequencing, CD4+ and CD8+ T cells were separately sorted from peripheral blood. The sequence was obtained from an adult with an advanced solid tumor such as melanoma, head and neck, liver or kidney cancer. Source: CD4+ or CD8+ T cells sorted from blood, taken in a trial of the OX40 agonist ivuxolimab. The V and J genes are TRBV7-9 and TRBJ1-2; TRBD1 fits 7 bases in the junction. The DNA is as follows: TGTGCCAGCAGCGTTGAGACAGGGTTGCTCGGCTACACCTTC. Its translation reads: CASSVETGLLGYTF.